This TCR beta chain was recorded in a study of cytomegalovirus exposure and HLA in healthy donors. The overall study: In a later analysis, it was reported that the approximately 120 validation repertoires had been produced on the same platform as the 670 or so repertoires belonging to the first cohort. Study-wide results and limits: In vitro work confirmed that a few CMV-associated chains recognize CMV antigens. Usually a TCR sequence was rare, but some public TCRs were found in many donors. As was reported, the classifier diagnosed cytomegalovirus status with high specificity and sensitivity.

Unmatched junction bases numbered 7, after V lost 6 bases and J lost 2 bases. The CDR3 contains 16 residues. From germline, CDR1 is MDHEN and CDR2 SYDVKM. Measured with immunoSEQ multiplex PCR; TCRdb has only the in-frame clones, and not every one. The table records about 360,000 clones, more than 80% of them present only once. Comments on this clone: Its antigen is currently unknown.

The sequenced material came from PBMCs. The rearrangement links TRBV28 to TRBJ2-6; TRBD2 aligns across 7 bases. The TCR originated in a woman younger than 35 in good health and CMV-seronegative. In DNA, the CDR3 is TGTGCCAGCAGGCGGGCGGGGGAGGCTGGGGCCAACGTCCTGACTTTC. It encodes CASRRAGEAGANVLTF.